Listed below are T cell receptor beta chains from one sample, sequenced in a study of cytotoxic CD8 clonotypes in ibrutinib-treated CLL. The protocol was immunoSEQ multiplex PCR, while the TCRdb copy is restricted to in-frame clones and leaves out a portion. This sample has approximately 32,000 clones, with around 63% found just once. The material sequenced was PBMCs, taken before ibrutinib treatment. The receptors here all came from a human donor with chronic lymphocytic leukemia. Both conserved end residues are part of each CDR3. The D gene is left open where the match is weak. Where a row states a size, it is once, few, many or the class of an expanded clone; other rows omit it.

j_call,v_call,d_call,cdr3_length,clone_size,cdr3_nt,cdr3_aa
TRBJ2-7,TRBV28,TRBD2,13,.,TGTGCCAGCCACACTAGCGTCCCCTACGAGCAGTACTTC,CASHTSVPYEQYF
TRBJ2-3,TRBV15,TRBD2,19,.,TGTGCCACCAGCAGGGAACTAGCTAGCGGGGGGACGCACACAGATACGCAGTATTTT,CATSRELASGGTHTDTQYF
TRBJ2-3,TRBV6-1,.,11,once,TGTGCCAGCAACCGGGCGGGCGAGCAGTATTTT,CASNRAGEQYF
TRBJ1-6,TRBV30,.,16,many,TGTGCCTGGGGGGAGGACGCGAGCTCCTATAATTCACCCCTCCACTTT,CAWGEDASSYNSPLHF
TRBJ2-7,TRBV7-8,TRBD1,14,.,TGTGCCAGCAGCGGCCGGACAGGGGGCCTCGAGCAGTACTTC,CASSGRTGGLEQYF
TRBJ2-7,TRBV4-3,.,15,.,TGCGCCAGCAGCCAAGCCGGGACTGGGGGCCACGAGCAGTACTTC,CASSQAGTGGHEQYF
TRBJ2-7,TRBV28,TRBD2,15,.,TGTGCCATCATGGGTCCGACTAGCGGACACTACGAGCAGTACTTC,CAIMGPTSGHYEQYF
TRBJ1-2,TRBV5-8,TRBD1,16,.,TGTGCCAGCAGCTCCCAAGGACAGGGGGGGAACTATGGCTACACCTTC,CASSSQGQGGNYGYTF
TRBJ1-2,TRBV6-6,TRBD1,13,.,TGTGCCAGCAGTCAGGGGGCTTTATATGGCTACACCTTC,CASSQGALYGYTF
TRBJ1-2,TRBV19,.,14,.,TGTGCCAGTAGATCTGTGGGGGCTGGCTATGGCTACACCTTC,CASRSVGAGYGYTF
TRBJ2-7,TRBV4-2,.,14,.,TGTGCCAGCAGCCAAGCGGTCCCAGCCTACGAGCAGTACTTC,CASSQAVPAYEQYF
TRBJ1-2,TRBV7-2,TRBD1,14,.,TGTGCCAGCAGCTTAAACGGACAGGGGTATGGCTACACCTTC,CASSLNGQGYGYTF
TRBJ1-5,TRBV5-6,.,12,.,TGTGCCAGCAGCTTCCTAAATCAGCCCCAGCATTTT,CASSFLNQPQHF
TRBJ2-7,TRBV11-2,.,11,few,TGTGCCAGCAGCTTAGCCTACGAGCAGTACTTC,CASSLAYEQYF
TRBJ1-2,TRBV10-3,.,13,few,TGTGCCATCACCTGGGACACCCTCGGTGGCTACACCTTC,CAITWDTLGGYTF
TRBJ1-1,TRBV2,.,13,few,TGTGCCAGCAGGGTGGACAGGAACACTGAAGCTTTCTTT,CASRVDRNTEAFF
TRBJ1-2,TRBV7-2,TRBD1,13,.,TGTGCCAGCAGCCTACAGGGGGCAGTGGGCTACACCTTC,CASSLQGAVGYTF
TRBJ2-3,TRBV7-3,TRBD1,15,.,TGTGCCAGCAGCCCCGGGACAGGCAGCACAGATACGCAGTATTTT,CASSPGTGSTDTQYF
TRBJ1-4,TRBV6-5,TRBD1,16,.,TGTGCCAGCAGTTCACAAACGACAGGGCATAATGAAAAACTGTTTTTT,CASSSQTTGHNEKLFF
TRBJ2-7,TRBV4-3,.,15,.,TGCGCCAGCAGCCAAGATGTCCTAACCTACGGTGAGCAGTACTTC,CASSQDVLTYGEQYF
TRBJ2-7,TRBV6-1,TRBD1,13,many,TGTGCCACCGTAAGGGGGCTACTGCACGAGCAGTACTTC,CATVRGLLHEQYF
TRBJ2-7,TRBV27,.,11,.,TGTGCCAGCAGTGGGTCCTACGAGCAGTACTTC,CASSGSYEQYF
TRBJ1-2,TRBV9,.,12,.,TGTGCCAGCAGCCTTCAACTTTATGGCTACACCTTC,CASSLQLYGYTF
TRBJ2-1,TRBV4-1,.,17,.,TGCGCCAGCAGCCACCCTAGGGCCGGAGTAGACACCAATGAGCAGTTCTTC,CASSHPRAGVDTNEQFF
TRBJ2-2,TRBV6-1,.,13,.,TGTGCCAGCAGGACCTGGGGGCCCGGGGAGCTGTTTTTT,CASRTWGPGELFF
TRBJ2-5,TRBV6-1,.,15,.,TGTGCCAGCAGTGAACCTAGCGCCCCGCCAGAGACCCAGTACTTC,CASSEPSAPPETQYF
TRBJ2-7,TRBV6-1,.,15,.,TGTGCCAGCAGTGGAGCTGTTGCGGCCGCCTACGAGCAGTACTTC,CASSGAVAAAYEQYF